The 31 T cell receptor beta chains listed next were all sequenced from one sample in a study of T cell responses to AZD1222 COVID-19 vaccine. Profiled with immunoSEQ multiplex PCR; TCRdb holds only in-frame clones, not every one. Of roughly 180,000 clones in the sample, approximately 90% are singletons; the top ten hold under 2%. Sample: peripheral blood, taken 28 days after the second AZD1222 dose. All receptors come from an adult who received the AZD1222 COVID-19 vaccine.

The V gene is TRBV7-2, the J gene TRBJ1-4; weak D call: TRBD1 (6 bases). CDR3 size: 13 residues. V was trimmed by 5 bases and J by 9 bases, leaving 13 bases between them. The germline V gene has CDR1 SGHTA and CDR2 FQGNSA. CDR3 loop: CASSIGQSQKLFF. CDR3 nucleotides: TGTGCCAGCAGCATCGGACAGTCGCAAAAACTGTTTTTT.

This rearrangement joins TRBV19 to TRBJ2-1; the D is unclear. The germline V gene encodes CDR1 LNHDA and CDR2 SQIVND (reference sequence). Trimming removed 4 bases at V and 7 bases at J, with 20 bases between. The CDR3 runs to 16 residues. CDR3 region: CASSTLEARVKNEQFF. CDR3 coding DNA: TGTGCCAGTAGTACCCTAGAGGCTAGAGTAAAGAATGAGCAGTTCTTC.

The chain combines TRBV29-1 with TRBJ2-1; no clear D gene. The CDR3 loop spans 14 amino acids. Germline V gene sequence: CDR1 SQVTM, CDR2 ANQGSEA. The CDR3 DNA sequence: TGCAGTCATCTAGGCCTCAGCTCCTACAATGAGCAGTTCTTC. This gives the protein CSHLGLSSYNEQFF.

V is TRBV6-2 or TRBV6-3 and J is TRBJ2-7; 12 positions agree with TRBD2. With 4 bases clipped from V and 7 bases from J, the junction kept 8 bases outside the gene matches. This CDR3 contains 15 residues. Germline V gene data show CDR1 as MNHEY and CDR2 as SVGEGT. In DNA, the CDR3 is TGTGCCAGCAGTTCCCGACTAGCGGGGGCCCGGGAGCAGTACTTC. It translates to CASSSRLAGAREQYF.

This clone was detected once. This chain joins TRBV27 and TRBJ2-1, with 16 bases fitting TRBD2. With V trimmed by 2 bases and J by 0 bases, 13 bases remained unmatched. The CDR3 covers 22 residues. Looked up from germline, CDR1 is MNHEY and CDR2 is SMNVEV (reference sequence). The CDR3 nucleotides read TGTGCCAGCAGTTTAACGTCTCCCGGGACTAGCGGGAGGGAAAGCTCCTACAATGAGCAGTTCTTC. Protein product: CASSLTSPGTSGRESSYNEQFF.

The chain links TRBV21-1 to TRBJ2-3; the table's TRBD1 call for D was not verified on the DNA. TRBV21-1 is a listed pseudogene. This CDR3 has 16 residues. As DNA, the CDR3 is TGTGCCAGCAGCAAAGGGGACAGGGGTAAGACAGATACGCAGTATTTT. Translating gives CASSKGDRGKTDTQYF.

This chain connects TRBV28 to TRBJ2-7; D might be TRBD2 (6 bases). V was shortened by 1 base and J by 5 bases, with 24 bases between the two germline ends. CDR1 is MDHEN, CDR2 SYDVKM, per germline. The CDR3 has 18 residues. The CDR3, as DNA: TGTGCCAGCAGTTTATCGCCTGGGTTCGGGACTCTCCTTGACGAGCAGTACTTC. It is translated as CASSLSPGFGTLLDEQYF.

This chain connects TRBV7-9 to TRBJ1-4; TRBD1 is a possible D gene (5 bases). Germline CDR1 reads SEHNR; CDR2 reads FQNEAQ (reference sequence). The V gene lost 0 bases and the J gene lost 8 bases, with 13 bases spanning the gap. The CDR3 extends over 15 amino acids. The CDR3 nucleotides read TGTGCCAGCAGCTTAGCGGGGGATCTGGGGGAAAAACTGTTTTTT. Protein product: CASSLAGDLGEKLFF.

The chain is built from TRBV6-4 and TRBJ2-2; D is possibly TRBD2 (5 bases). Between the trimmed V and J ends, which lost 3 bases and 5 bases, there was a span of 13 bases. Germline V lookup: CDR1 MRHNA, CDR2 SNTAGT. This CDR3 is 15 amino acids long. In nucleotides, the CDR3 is TGTGCCAGCAGTGAAGGTGGGAGTGAGACCGGGGAGCTGTTTTTT. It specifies CASSEGGSETGELFF.

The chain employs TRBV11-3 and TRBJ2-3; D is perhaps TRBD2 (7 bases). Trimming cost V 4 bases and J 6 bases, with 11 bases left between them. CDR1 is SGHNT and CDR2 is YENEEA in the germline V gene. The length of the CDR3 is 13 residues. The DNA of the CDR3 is TGTGCCAGCAGCTCGGGGGGCCAGGATACGCAGTATTTT. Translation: CASSSGGQDTQYF.

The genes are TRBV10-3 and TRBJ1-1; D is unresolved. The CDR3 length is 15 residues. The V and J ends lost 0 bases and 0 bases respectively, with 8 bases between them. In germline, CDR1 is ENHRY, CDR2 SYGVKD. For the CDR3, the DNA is TGTGCCATCAGTGAGTCGAATTCTTTGAACACTGAAGCTTTCTTT. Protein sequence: CAISESNSLNTEAFF.

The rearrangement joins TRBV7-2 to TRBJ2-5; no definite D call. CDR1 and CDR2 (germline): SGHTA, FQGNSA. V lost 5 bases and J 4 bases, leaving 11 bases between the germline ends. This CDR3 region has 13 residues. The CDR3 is CASSLVPLETQYF. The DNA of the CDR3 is TGTGCCAGCAGCCTCGTGCCCCTAGAGACCCAGTACTTC.

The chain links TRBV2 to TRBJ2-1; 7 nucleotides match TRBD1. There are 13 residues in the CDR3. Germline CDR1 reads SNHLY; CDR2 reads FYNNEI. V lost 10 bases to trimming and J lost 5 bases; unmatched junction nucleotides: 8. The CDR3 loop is CAMRQGLDNEQFF. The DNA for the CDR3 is TGTGCCATGAGACAGGGTCTGGACAATGAGCAGTTCTTC.

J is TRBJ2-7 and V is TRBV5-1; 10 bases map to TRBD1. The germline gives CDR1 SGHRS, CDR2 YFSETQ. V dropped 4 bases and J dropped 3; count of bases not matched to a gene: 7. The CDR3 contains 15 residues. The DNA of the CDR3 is TGCGCCAGCAGCCCAGGGACAGGGGCCCTCTACGAGCAGTACTTC. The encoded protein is CASSPGTGALYEQYF.

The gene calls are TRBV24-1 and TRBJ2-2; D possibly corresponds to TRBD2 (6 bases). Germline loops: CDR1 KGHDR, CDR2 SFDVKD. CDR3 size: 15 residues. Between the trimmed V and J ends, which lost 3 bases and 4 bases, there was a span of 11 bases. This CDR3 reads CATSDRREATGELFF. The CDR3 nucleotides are TGTGCCACCAGTGATCGGCGGGAAGCCACCGGGGAGCTGTTTTTT.

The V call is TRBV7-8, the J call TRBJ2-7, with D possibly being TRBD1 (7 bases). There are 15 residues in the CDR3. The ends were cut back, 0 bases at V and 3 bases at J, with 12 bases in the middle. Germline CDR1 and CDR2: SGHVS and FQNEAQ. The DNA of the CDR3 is TGTGCCAGCAGCTTAGCGGTGCAGGGGGGCTACGAGCAGTACTTC. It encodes CASSLAVQGGYEQYF.

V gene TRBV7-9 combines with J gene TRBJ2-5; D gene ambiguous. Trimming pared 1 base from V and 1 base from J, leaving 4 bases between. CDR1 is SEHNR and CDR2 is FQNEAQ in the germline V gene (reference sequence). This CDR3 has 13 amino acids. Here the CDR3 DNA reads TGTGCCAGCAGCTTAGAGGCCCAAGAGACCCAGTACTTC. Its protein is CASSLEAQETQYF.

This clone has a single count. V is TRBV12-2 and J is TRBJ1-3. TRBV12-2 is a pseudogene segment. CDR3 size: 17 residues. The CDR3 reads CASRLGVAGVSGNTIYF. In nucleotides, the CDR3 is TGTGCAAGTCGCTTAGGGGTCGCGGGAGTATCTGGAAACACCATATATTTT.

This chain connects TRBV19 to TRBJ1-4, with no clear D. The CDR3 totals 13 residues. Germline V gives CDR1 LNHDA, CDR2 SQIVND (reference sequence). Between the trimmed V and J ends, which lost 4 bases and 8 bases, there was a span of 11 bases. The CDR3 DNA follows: TGTGCCAGTAGTACCCGATCCGGGGAAAAACTGTTTTTT. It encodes CASSTRSGEKLFF.

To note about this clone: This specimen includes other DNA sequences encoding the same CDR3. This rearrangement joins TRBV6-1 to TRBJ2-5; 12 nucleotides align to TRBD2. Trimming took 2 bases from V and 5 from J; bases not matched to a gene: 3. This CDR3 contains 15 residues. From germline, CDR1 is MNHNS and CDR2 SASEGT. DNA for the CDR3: TGTGCCAGCAGTGAACTAGCGGGGGGGCCGGAGACCCAGTACTTC. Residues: CASSELAGGPETQYF.

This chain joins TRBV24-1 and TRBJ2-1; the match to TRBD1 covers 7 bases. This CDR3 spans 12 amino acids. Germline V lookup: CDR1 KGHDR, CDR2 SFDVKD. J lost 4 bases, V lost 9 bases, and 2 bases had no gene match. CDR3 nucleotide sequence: TGTGCCACCCAGGACAGGTACAATGAGCAGTTCTTC. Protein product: CATQDRYNEQFF.

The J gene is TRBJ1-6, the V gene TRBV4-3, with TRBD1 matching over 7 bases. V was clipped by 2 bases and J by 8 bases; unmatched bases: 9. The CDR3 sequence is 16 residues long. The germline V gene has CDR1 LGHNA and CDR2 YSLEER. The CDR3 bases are TGCGCCAGCAGCCAAAGGGGGCGGGAGGGAGATTCACCCCTCCACTTT. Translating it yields CASSQRGREGDSPLHF.

In DNA, the CDR3 is TGTGCCAGCAGTTTAGGGGTTCATTATGGCTACACCTTC. It specifies CASSLGVHYGYTF. V usage is TRBV12-3 or TRBV12-4 and J usage is TRBJ1-2; no clear D. V shed 1 base and J shed 5 bases, with 8 bases lying between them. This CDR3 region has 13 residues.

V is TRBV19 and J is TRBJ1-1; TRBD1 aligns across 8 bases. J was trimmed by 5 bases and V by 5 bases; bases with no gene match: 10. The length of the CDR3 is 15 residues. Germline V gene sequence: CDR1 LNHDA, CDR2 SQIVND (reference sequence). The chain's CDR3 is CASSAYRGWKTEAFF. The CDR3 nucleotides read TGTGCCAGTAGTGCCTACAGGGGGTGGAAAACTGAAGCTTTCTTT.

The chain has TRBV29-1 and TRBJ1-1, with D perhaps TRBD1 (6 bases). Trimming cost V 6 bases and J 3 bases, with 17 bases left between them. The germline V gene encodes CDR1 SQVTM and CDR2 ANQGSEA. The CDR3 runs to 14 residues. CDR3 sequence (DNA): TGCAGCGTGGGGCGGGCGGGGGCGGACACTGAAGCTTTCTTT. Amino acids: CSVGRAGADTEAFF.

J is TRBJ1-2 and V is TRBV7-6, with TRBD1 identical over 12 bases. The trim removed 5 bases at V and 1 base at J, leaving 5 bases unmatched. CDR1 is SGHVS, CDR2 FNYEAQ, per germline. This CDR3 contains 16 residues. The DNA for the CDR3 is TGTGCCAGCAGCCCGGGGACAGGGGGCCTTAACTATGGCTACACCTTC. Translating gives CASSPGTGGLNYGYTF.

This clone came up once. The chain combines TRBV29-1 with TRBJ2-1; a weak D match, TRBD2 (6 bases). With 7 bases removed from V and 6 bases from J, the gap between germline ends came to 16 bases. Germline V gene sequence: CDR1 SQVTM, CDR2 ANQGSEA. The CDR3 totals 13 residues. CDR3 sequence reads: CSASGVWSNEQFF. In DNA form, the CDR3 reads TGCAGCGCCTCGGGGGTGTGGAGCAATGAGCAGTTCTTC.

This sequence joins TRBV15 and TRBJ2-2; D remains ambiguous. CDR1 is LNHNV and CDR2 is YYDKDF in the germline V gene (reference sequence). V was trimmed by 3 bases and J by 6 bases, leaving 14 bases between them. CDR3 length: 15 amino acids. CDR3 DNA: TGTGCCACCAGCAGGAGTGAAGTATTCCCCGGGGAGCTGTTTTTT. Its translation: CATSRSEVFPGELFF.

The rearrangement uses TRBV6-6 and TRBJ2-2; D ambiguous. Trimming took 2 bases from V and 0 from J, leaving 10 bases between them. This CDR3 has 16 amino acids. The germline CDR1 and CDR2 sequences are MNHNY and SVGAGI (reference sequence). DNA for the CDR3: TGTGCCAGCAGTTACGGGCAGACGACGAACACCGGGGAGCTGTTTTTT. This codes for CASSYGQTTNTGELFF.

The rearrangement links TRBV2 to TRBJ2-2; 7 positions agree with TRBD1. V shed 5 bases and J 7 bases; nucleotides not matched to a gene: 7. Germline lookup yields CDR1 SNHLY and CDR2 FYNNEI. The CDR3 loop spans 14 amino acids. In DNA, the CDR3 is TGTGCCAGCAGTCCCCAGGGGGTGTACGGGGAGCTGTTTTTT. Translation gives CASSPQGVYGELFF.

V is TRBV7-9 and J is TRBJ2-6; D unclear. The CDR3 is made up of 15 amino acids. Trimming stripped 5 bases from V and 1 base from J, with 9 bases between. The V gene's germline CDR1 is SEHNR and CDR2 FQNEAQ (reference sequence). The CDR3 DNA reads TGTGCCAGCAGCCCGACCCGGTCTGGGGCCAACGTCCTGACTTTC. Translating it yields CASSPTRSGANVLTF.